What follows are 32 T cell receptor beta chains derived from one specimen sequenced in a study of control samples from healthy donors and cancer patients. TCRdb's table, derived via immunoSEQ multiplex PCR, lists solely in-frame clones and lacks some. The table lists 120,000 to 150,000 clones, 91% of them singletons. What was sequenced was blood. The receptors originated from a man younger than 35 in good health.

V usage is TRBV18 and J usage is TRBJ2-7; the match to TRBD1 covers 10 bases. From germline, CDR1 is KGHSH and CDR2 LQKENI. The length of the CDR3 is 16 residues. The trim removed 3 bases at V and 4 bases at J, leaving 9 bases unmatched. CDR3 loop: CASSPWDRGSRYEQYF. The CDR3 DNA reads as TGTGCCAGCTCACCCTGGGACAGGGGTTCCCGTTACGAGCAGTACTTC.

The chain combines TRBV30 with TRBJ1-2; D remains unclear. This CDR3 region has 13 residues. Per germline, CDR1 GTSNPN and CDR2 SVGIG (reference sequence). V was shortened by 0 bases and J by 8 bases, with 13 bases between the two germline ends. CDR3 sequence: CAWSVTQSWGYTF. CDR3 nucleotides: TGTGCCTGGAGTGTGACGCAGTCGTGGGGCTACACCTTC.

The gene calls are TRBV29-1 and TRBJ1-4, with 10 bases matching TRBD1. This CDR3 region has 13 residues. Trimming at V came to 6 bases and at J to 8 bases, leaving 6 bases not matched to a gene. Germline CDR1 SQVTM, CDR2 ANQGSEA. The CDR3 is CSVGQGGEEKLFF. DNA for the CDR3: TGCAGCGTCGGACAGGGGGGAGAGGAAAAACTGTTTTTT.

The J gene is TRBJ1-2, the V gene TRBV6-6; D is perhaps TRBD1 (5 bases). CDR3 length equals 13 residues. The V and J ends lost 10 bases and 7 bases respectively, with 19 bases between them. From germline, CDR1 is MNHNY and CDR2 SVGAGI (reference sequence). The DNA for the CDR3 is TGTGCCACCCGGACACCCGGCAGCGGTGGCTACACCTTC. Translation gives CATRTPGSGGYTF.

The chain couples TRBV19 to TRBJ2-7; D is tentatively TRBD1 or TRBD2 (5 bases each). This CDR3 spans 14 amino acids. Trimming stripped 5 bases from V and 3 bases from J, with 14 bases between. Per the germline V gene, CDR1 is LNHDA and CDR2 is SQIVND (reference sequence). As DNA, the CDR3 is TGTGCCAGTAGTCAAACCGGGGCCGGCTACGAGCAGTACTTC. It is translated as CASSQTGAGYEQYF.

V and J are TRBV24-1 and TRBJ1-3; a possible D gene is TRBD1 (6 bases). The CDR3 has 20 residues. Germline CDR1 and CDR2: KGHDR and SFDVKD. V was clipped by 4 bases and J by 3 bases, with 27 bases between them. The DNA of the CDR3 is TGTGCCACCAGTGACTCAGGGCAAGGCAGGGGTAGCCCCTTTGGAAACACCATATATTTT. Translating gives CATSDSGQGRGSPFGNTIYF.

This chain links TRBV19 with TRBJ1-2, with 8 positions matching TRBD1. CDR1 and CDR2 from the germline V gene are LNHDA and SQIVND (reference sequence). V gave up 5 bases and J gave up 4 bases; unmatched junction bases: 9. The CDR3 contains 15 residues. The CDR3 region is CASSPRDRRSYGYTF. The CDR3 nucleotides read TGTGCCAGTAGTCCCCGGGACAGGAGGAGCTATGGCTACACCTTC. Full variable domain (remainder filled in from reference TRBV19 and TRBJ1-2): DGGITQSPKYLFRKEGQNVTLSCEQNLNHDAMYWYRQDPGQGLRLIYYSQIVNDFQKGDIAEGYSVSREKKESFPLTVTSAQKNPTAFYLCASSPRDRRSYGYTFGSGTRLTVV.

CDR3: CASSVGNGGTDTQYF. The CDR3 DNA sequence: TGTGCCAGCAGCGTAGGTAACGGGGGCACAGATACGCAGTATTTT. This chain links TRBV9 with TRBJ2-3, with D tentatively TRBD2 (5 bases). The CDR3 runs 15 residues. V lost 0 bases and J 1 base, leaving 9 bases between the germline ends. The germline V gene has CDR1 SGDLS and CDR2 YYNGEE.

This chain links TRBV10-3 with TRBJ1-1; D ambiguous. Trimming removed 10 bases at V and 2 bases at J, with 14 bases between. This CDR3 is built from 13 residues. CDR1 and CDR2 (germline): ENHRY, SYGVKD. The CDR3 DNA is TGTGCCACAGGCCTGGGAGATAACACTGAAGCTTTCTTT. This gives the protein CATGLGDNTEAFF.

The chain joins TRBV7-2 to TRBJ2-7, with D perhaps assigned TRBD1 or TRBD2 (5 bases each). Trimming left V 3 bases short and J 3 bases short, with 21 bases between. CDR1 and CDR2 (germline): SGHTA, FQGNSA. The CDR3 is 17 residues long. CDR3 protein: CASSFILSLGTGYEQYF. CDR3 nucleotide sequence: TGTGCCAGCAGCTTTATTTTATCCCTGGGGACCGGCTACGAGCAGTACTTC.

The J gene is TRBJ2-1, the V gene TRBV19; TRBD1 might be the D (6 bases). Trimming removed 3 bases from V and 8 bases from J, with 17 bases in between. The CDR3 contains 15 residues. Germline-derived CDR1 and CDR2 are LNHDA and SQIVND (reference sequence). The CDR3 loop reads CASSIIAGERHEQFF. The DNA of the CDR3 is TGTGCCAGTAGTATTATCGCAGGGGAGAGGCATGAGCAGTTCTTC.

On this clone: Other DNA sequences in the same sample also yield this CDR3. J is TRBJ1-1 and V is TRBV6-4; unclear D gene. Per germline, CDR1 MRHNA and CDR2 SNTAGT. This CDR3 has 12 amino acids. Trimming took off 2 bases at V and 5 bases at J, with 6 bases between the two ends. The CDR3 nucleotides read TGTGCCAGCAGTGACGGCGGAACTGAAGCTTTCTTT. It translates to CASSDGGTEAFF.

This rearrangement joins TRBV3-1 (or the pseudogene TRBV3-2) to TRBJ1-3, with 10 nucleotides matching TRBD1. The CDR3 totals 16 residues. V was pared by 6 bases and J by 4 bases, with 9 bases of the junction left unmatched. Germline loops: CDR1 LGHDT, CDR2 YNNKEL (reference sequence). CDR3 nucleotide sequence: TGTGCCAGCAGGCCGACCGGGACAGGGGACGGAAACACCATATATTTT. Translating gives CASRPTGTGDGNTIYF.

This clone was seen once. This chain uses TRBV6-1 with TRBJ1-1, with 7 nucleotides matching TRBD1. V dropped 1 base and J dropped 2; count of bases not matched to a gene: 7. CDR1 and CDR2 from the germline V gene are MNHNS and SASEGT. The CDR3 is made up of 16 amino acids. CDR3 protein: CASSEGIGGGNTEAFF. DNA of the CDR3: TGTGCCAGCAGTGAAGGGATTGGAGGGGGCAACACTGAAGCTTTCTTT.

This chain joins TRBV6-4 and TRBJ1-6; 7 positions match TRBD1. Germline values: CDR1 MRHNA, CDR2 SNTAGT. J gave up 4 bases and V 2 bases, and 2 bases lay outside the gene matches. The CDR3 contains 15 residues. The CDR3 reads CASSDPTGYNSPLHF. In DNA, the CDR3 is TGTGCCAGCAGTGACCCGACAGGGTATAATTCACCCCTCCACTTT.

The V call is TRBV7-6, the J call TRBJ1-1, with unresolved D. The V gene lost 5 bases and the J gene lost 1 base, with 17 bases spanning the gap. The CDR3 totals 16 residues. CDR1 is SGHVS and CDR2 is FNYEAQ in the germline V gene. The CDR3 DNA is TGTGCCAGCAGCCGAGGAGTACAGACCACGAACACTGAAGCTTTCTTT. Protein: CASSRGVQTTNTEAFF.

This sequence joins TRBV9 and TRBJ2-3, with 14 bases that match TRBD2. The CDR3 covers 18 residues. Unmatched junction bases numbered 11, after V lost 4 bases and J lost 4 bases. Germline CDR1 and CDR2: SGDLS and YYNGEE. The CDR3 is CASSSRLAGGPSSDTQYF. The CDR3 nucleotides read TGTGCCAGCAGCTCCAGACTAGCGGGGGGGCCTTCCTCAGATACGCAGTATTTT.

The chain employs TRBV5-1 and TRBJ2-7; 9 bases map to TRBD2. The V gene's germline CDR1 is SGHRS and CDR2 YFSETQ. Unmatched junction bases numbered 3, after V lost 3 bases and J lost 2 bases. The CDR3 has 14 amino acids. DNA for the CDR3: TGCGCCAGCAGCTCTAGCGGGGAAACCTACGAGCAGTACTTC. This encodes CASSSSGETYEQYF.

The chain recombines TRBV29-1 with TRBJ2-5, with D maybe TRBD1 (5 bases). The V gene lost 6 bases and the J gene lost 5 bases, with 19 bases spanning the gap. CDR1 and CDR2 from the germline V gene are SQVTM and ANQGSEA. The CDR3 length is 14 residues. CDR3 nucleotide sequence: TGCAGCGTACAACCTACAGGTTCGAGCGAGACCCAGTACTTC. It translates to CSVQPTGSSETQYF.

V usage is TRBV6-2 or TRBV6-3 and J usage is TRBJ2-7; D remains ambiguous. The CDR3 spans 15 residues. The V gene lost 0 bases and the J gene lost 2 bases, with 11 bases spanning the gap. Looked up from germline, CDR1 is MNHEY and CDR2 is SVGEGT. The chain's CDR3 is CASSYSKGRTYEQYF. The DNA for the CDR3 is TGTGCCAGCAGTTACTCGAAAGGCAGGACCTACGAGCAGTACTTC.

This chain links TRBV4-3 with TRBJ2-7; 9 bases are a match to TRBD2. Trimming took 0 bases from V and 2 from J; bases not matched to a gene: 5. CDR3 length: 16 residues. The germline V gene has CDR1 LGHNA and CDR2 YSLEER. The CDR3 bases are TGCGCCAGCAGCCAAGACGTAGCGGGGGAACCCTACGAGCAGTACTTC. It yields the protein CASSQDVAGEPYEQYF.

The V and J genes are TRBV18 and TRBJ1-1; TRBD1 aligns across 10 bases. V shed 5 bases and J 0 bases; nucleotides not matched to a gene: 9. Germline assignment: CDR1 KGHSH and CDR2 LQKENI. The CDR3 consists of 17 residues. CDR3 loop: CASSSPAGTGVNTEAFF. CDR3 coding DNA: TGTGCCAGCTCATCCCCGGCCGGGACAGGGGTGAACACTGAAGCTTTCTTT.

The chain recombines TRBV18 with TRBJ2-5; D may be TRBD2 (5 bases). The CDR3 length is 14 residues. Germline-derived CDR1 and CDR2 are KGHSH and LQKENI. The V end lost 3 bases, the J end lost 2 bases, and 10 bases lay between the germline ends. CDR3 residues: CASSPSLDQETQYF. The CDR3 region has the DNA TGTGCCAGCTCACCCTCACTAGATCAAGAGACCCAGTACTTC.

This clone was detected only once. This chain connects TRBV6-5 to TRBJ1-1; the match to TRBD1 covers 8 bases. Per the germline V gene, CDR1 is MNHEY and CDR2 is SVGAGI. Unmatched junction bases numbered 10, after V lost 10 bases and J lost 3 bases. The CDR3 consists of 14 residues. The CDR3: CATRTYRGDTEAFF. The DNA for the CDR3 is TGTGCCACCCGCACATACAGGGGGGACACTGAAGCTTTCTTT.

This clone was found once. As DNA, the CDR3 is TGTGTCTCCGGGGCTAACTATGGCTACACCTTC. Amino acid sequence: CVSGANYGYTF. This chain joins TRBV19 and TRBJ1-2; D is undetermined. CDR3 size: 11 residues. Germline CDR1 reads LNHDA; CDR2 reads SQIVND (reference sequence).

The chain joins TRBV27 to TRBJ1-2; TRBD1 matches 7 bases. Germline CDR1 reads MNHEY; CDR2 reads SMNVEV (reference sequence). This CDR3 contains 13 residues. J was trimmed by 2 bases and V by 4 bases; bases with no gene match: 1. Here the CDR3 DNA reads TGTGCCAGCAGTTCGACAGGGAACTATGGCTACACCTTC. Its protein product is CASSSTGNYGYTF.

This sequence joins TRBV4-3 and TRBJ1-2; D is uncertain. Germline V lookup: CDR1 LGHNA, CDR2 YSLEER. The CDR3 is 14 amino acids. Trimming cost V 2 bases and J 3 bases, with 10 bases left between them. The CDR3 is CASSQRTADYGYTF. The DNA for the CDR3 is TGCGCCAGCAGCCAACGGACGGCCGACTATGGCTACACCTTC.

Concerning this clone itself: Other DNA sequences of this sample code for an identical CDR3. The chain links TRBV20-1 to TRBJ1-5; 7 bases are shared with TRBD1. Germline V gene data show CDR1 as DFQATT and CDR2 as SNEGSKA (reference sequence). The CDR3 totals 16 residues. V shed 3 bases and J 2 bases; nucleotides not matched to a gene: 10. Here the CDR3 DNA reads TGCAGTGCTAGTATCGCTCCTGGACAGGGCAATCAGCCCCAGCATTTT. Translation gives CSASIAPGQGNQPQHF.

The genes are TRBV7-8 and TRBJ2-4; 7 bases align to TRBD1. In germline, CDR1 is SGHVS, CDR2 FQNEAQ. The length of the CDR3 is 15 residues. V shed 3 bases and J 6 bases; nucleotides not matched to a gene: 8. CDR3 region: CASSFTGATRNIQYF. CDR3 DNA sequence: TGTGCCAGCAGCTTTACAGGGGCAACGCGAAACATTCAGTACTTC.

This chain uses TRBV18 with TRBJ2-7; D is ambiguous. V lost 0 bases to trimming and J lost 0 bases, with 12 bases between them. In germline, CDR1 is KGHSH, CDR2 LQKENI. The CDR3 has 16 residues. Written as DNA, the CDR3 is TGTGCCAGCTCACCACCAGGAACCTGGAGCTCCTACGAGCAGTACTTC. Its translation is CASSPPGTWSSYEQYF.

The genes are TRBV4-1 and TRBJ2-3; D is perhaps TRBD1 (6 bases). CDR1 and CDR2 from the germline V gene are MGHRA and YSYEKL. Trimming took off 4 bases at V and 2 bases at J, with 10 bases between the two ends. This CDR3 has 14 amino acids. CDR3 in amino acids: CASSRRDNTDTQYF. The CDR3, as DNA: TGCGCCAGCAGCCGAAGGGACAACACAGATACGCAGTATTTT.

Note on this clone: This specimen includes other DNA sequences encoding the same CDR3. The chain's CDR3 is CASRGTGPSGNTIYF. In nucleotides, the CDR3 is TGCGCCAGCCGCGGGACAGGGCCTTCTGGAAACACCATATATTTT. V is TRBV5-1 and J is TRBJ1-3; TRBD1 aligns across 9 bases. Germline loops: CDR1 SGHRS, CDR2 YFSETQ. Trimming at V came to 7 bases and at J to 1 base, leaving 6 bases not matched to a gene. CDR3 length: 15 amino acids.